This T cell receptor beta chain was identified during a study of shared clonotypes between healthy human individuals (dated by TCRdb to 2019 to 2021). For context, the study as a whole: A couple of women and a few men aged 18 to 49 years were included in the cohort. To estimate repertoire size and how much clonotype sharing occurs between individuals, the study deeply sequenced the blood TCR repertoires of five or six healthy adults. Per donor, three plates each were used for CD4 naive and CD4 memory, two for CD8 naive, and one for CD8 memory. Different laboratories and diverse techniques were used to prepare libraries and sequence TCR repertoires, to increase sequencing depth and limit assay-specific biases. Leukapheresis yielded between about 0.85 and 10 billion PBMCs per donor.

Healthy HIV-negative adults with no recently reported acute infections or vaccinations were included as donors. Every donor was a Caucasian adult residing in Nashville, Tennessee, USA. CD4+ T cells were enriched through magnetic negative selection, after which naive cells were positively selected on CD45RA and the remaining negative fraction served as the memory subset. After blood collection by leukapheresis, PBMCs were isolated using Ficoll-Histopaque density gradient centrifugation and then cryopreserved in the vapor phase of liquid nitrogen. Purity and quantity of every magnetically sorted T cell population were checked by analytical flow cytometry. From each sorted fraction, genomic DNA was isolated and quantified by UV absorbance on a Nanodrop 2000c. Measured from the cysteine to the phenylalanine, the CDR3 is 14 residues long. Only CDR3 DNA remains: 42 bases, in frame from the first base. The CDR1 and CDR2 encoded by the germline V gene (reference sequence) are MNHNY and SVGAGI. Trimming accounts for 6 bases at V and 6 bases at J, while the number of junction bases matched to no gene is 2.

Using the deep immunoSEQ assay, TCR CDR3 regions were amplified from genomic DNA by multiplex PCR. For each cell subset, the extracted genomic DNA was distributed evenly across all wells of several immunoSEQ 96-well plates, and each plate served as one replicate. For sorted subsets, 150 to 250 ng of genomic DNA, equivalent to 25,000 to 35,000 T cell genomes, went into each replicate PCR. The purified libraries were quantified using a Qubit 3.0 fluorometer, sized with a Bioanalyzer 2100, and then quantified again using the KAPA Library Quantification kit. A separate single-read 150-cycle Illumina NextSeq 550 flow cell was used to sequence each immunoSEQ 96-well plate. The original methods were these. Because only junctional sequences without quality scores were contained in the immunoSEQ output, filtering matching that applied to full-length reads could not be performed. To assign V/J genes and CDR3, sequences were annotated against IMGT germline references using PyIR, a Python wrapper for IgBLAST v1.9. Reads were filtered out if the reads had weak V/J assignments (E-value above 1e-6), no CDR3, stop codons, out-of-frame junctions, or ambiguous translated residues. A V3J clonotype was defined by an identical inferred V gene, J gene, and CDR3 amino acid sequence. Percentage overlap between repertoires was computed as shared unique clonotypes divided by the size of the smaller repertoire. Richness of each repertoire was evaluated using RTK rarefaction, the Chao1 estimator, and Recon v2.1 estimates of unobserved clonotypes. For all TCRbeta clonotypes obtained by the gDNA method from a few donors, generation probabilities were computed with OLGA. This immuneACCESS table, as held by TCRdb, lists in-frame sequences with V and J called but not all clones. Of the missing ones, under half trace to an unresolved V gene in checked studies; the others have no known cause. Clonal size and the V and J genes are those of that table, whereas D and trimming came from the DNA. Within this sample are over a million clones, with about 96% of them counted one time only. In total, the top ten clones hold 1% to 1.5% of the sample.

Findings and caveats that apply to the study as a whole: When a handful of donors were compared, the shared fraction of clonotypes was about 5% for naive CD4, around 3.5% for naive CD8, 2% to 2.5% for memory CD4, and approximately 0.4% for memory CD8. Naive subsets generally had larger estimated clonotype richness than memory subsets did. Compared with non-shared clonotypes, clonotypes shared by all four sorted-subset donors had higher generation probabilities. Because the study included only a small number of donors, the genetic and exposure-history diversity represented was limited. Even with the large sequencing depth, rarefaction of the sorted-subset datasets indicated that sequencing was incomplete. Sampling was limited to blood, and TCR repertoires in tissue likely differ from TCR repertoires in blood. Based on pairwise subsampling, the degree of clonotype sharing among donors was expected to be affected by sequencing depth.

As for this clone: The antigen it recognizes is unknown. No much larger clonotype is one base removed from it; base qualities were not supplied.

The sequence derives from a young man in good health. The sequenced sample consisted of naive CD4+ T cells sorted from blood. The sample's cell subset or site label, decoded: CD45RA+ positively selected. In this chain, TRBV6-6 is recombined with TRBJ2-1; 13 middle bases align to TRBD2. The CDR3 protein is CASRGLAGLNEQFF. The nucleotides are TGTGCCAGCAGGGGACTAGCGGGACTCAATGAGCAGTTCTTC.